The present T cell receptor (beta chain) was sequenced within a study of blood T cells in healthy people across ages. The second PCR ran roughly 6 to 11 cycles with a sample-barcoded 5' primer and J-beta primers. Using its own MiXCR run on the 5' RACE reads, TCRdb lists one record per CDR3 protein. The table records hundreds of thousands of distinct CDR3 sequences, about 21% of them present only once. Remarks on this clonotype: Its antigen is not known.

The study, taken as a whole, reports: As age increased, TCR beta diversity per million T cells fell in a roughly linear fashion. The study found TCR beta diversity correlated strongly with naive T cell percentage.

This clonotype originated in a man aged 65-85 years in good health. Input material: blood.

CDR3 DNA: TGTGCCAGCAGCCAAGATGGAGGGGCCTACGAGCAGTACTTC. It yields the protein CASSQDGGAYEQYF. The J gene is TRBJ2-7, the V gene TRBV3-1; TRBD2 might be the D (6 bases). Germline CDR1 LGHDT, CDR2 YNNKEL (reference sequence). Trimming took off 0 bases at V and 2 bases at J, with 8 bases between the two ends. The CDR3 runs 14 residues.